This entry describes one T cell receptor (beta chain). Its target is unknown. The data were obtained in a study of identifying expanded T cells in peripheral blood. Germline V gene lookup returns CDR1 LGHNA and CDR2 YSLEER. The ends lost 0 bases at V and 6 bases at J; junction bases unmatched: 6. This CDR3 contains 15 residues. Broader study findings: Over approximately two and four weeks, about 15 and 19 clones changed, versus approximately 1.2 between replicates.

Some clones are missing from TCRdb's copy, which holds only in-frame ones; the method was immunoSEQ multiplex PCR. The sample comprises fewer than 130,000 clones, 75% to 90% of which are singletons, and 16% rests with the top ten. This TCR derives from a person aged 18 to 75 in good health. Source material: blood. The chain uses TRBV4-3 and TRBJ1-2; 8 bases map to TRBD1. The CDR3 reads CASSQDIRGQDGYTF. CDR3 nucleotide sequence: TGCGCCAGCAGCCAAGATATCAGGGGGCAGGATGGCTACACCTTC.